These 24 T cell receptor beta chains came from one sample sequenced in a study of blood T cell repertoires in COVID-19. The protocol was immunoSEQ multiplex PCR, while the TCRdb copy is restricted to in-frame clones and leaves out a portion. The sample records tens of thousands of clones, about 80% being singletons. Sequencing was carried out using peripheral blood. The receptor source for this set is a man in his 70s with acute or convalescent COVID-19.

The chain combines TRBV7-2 with TRBJ1-5; 8 bases map to TRBD1. Germline CDR1 SGHTA, CDR2 FQGNSA. This CDR3 contains 15 residues. The ends lost 5 bases at V and 4 bases at J; junction bases unmatched: 7. The CDR3 coding sequence is TGTGCCAGCAGCGCAGGACAGGGAGGAAATCAGCCCCAGCATTTT. It yields the protein CASSAGQGGNQPQHF. The variable domain in full, completed from reference TRBV7-2 and TRBJ1-5, reads GAGVSQSPSNKVTEKGKDVELRCDPISGHTALYWYRQSLGQGLEFLIYFQGNSAPDKSGLPSDRFSAERTGGSVSTLTIQRTQQEDSAVYLCASSAGQGGNQPQHFGDGTRLSIL.

The V call is TRBV6-1, the J call TRBJ2-5, with D maybe TRBD2 (6 bases). CDR1 and CDR2 from the germline V gene are MNHNS and SASEGT. Trimming removed 3 bases from V and 2 bases from J, with 10 bases in between. The CDR3 spans 14 residues. The DNA for the CDR3 is TGTGCCAGCAGTGACCGGGGGAGTCAAGAGACCCAGTACTTC. Translating gives CASSDRGSQETQYF.

The chain uses TRBV2 and TRBJ2-2; possibly TRBD1 for D (5 bases). CDR3 length: 13 residues. Germline CDR1 is SNHLY and CDR2 is FYNNEI. The V gene lost 7 bases and the J gene lost 5 bases, with 11 bases spanning the gap. DNA for the CDR3: TGTGCCAGCAAACAACAGGAAACCGGGGAGCTGTTTTTT. Translation: CASKQQETGELFF. The full variable domain, with the rest looked up from reference TRBV2 and TRBJ2-2, is EPEVTQTPSHQVTQMGQEVILRCVPISNHLYFYWYRQILGQKVEFLVSFYNNEISEKSEIFDDQFSVERPDGSNFTLKIRSTKLEDSAMYFCASKQQETGELFFGEGSRLTVL.

The rearrangement joins TRBV3-1 (or the pseudogene TRBV3-2) to TRBJ1-2, with D uncertain. Germline CDR1 is LGHDT and CDR2 is YNNKEL (reference sequence). The CDR3 has 14 residues. The V and J ends lost 0 bases and 7 bases respectively, with 12 bases between them. In DNA form, the CDR3 reads TGTGCCAGCAGCCAAGATCGTCGGGGAGCTGGCTACACCTTC. Translated, it gives CASSQDRRGAGYTF.

The chain combines TRBV3-1 (or the pseudogene TRBV3-2) with TRBJ2-7; 8 positions match TRBD1. Germline lookup yields CDR1 LGHDT and CDR2 YNNKEL (reference sequence). With 6 bases clipped from V and 6 bases from J, the junction kept 10 bases outside the gene matches. The CDR3 loop spans 14 amino acids. The CDR3: CASRPTGQVSEQYF. As DNA, the CDR3 is TGTGCCAGCAGACCCACGGGACAGGTATCCGAGCAGTACTTC.

The genes are TRBV25-1 and TRBJ2-1, with TRBD2 as a possible D gene (5 bases). V lost 6 bases to trimming and J lost 6 bases, with 12 bases between them. The CDR3 is made up of 13 amino acids. From germline, CDR1 is MGHDK and CDR2 SYGVNS. The CDR3: CASRGGRFNEQFF. The CDR3 nucleotides are TGTGCCAGCAGAGGAGGACGTTTCAATGAGCAGTTCTTC.

The chain has TRBV4-1 and TRBJ2-3; 12 bases map to TRBD2. This CDR3 has 17 residues. Trimming at V came to 3 bases and at J to 4 bases, leaving 8 bases not matched to a gene. The germline V gene encodes CDR1 MGHRA and CDR2 YSYEKL. CDR3 residues: CASSHTRTSGNPDTQYF. The DNA of the CDR3 is TGCGCCAGCAGCCATACCCGGACTAGCGGGAACCCAGATACGCAGTATTTT.

The genes are TRBV7-2 and TRBJ1-3; D uncertain. V was shortened by 5 bases and J by 0 bases, with 14 bases between the two germline ends. The CDR3 runs to 16 residues. Germline CDR1 and CDR2: SGHTA and FQGNSA. This CDR3 reads CASSRPGFRSGNTIYF. DNA of the CDR3: TGTGCCAGCAGCCGCCCGGGATTCCGCTCTGGAAACACCATATATTTT.

This clone appeared a few times. The J gene is TRBJ2-5, the V gene TRBV12-3 or TRBV12-4; D perhaps matches TRBD2 (6 bases). The length of the CDR3 is 13 residues. V gave up 3 bases and J gave up 5 bases, with 10 bases separating them. CDR3 amino acids: CASSLTRWETQYF. In nucleotides, the CDR3 is TGTGCCAGCAGTTTGACTAGGTGGGAGACCCAGTACTTC.

J is TRBJ1-1 and V is TRBV5-4, with 7 bases lining up with TRBD1. V gave up 5 bases and J gave up 5 bases; unmatched junction bases: 15. The CDR3 length is 16 residues. CDR1 and CDR2 (germline): SGHNT, YYREEE (reference sequence). CDR3 protein: CASSPTGDRMRTEAFF. CDR3 bases: TGTGCCAGCAGTCCAACAGGGGACCGGATGAGGACTGAAGCTTTCTTT.

The chain combines TRBV19 with TRBJ2-2; 7 bases match TRBD1. Germline loops: CDR1 LNHDA, CDR2 SQIVND (reference sequence). The CDR3 runs 17 residues. The J segment lost 3 bases and the V segment lost 6 bases, leaving 13 bases of the junction unmatched. The DNA for the CDR3 is TGTGCCAGTAGCCGGGACAGTCCTTTGAGGGACACCGGGGAGCTGTTTTTT. The encoded protein is CASSRDSPLRDTGELFF. The full variable domain, rest sourced from reference TRBV19 and TRBJ2-2, is DGGITQSPKYLFRKEGQNVTLSCEQNLNHDAMYWYRQDPGQGLRLIYYSQIVNDFQKGDIAEGYSVSREKKESFPLTVTSAQKNPTAFYLCASSRDSPLRDTGELFFGEGSRLTVL.

This chain links TRBV23-1 with TRBJ1-1, with D perhaps matching TRBD1 (5 bases). TRBV23-1 is placed among ORFs of uncertain function. V shed 0 bases and J shed 1 base, with 9 bases lying between them. CDR3 size: 15 residues. The CDR3 spells CASSQSPGKNTEAFF. The CDR3 region has the DNA TGCGCCAGCAGTCAATCTCCAGGGAAGAACACTGAAGCTTTCTTT.

The chain recombines TRBV29-1 with TRBJ2-1; TRBD1 agrees at 10 bases. The ends lost 0 bases at V and 8 bases at J; junction bases unmatched: 10. Germline lookup yields CDR1 SQVTM and CDR2 ANQGSEA. This CDR3 comprises 16 residues. This CDR3 reads CSVEDPDRGQVDEQFF. The CDR3 bases are TGCAGCGTTGAAGACCCTGACAGGGGGCAGGTCGATGAGCAGTTCTTC.

The CDR3 is CASRLGQGASYEQYV. CDR3 nucleotide sequence: TGTGCCAGCAGATTAGGACAGGGGGCGTCCTACGAGCAGTACGTC. The chain uses TRBV6-5 and TRBJ2-7; TRBD1 aligns across 11 bases. V trimming: 6 bases; J trimming: 1 base; junction bases outside the gene matches: 5. Germline V gene data show CDR1 as MNHEY and CDR2 as SVGAGI. CDR3 length: 15 residues.

This chain uses TRBV10-3 with TRBJ1-6; possible D gene TRBD1, 5 bases. The CDR3 covers 13 residues. V lost 2 bases and J 8 bases, leaving 7 bases between the germline ends. The germline V gene encodes CDR1 ENHRY and CDR2 SYGVKD. CDR3 loop: CAISEGAYSPLHF. In DNA, the CDR3 is TGTGCCATCAGTGAGGGGGCCTATTCACCCCTCCACTTT.

V usage is TRBV27 and J usage is TRBJ1-1; D ambiguous. The length of the CDR3 is 15 residues. CDR1 MNHEY and CDR2 SMNVEV come from the germline V gene (reference sequence). Trimming took off 6 bases at V and 0 bases at J, with 14 bases between the two ends. CDR3 amino acids: CASRPWQVMNTEAFF. The CDR3 bases are TGTGCCAGCAGGCCGTGGCAGGTAATGAACACTGAAGCTTTCTTT.

This rearrangement joins TRBV4-1 to TRBJ2-1; TRBD2 aligns across 14 bases. The CDR3 is 18 residues long. Per germline, CDR1 MGHRA and CDR2 YSYEKL. With V trimmed by 1 base and J by 3 bases, 5 bases remained unmatched. The CDR3 DNA reads TGCGCCAGCAGCCAAGTTGGGACTAGCGGGAGAGTCTACAATGAGCAGTTCTTC. This sequence encodes CASSQVGTSGRVYNEQFF.

The chain recombines TRBV29-1 with TRBJ2-1; 7 nucleotides match TRBD2. The CDR3 is 14 residues long. The germline gives CDR1 SQVTM, CDR2 ANQGSEA. Trimming removed 4 bases from V and 2 bases from J; junction bases left unmatched: 5. CDR3 nucleotide sequence: TGCAGCGTTGCGGGGGGATTCCCCTACAATGAGCAGTTCTTC. It is translated as CSVAGGFPYNEQFF.

The V and J genes are TRBV28 and TRBJ1-4; 8 bases match TRBD1. The CDR3 loop spans 14 amino acids. The J segment lost 14 bases and the V segment lost 6 bases, leaving 14 bases of the junction unmatched. Germline-derived CDR1 and CDR2 are MDHEN and SYDVKM. This CDR3 reads CASSHRTGFIRLFF. The CDR3 DNA is TGTGCCAGCAGCCACAGGACAGGGTTTATTCGGCTGTTTTTT.

This clone turned up a few times. The V call is TRBV6-1, the J call TRBJ1-2; D not certain. Trimming took off 2 bases at V and 0 bases at J, with 13 bases between the two ends. The germline V gene has CDR1 MNHNS and CDR2 SASEGT. The length of the CDR3 is 16 residues. This CDR3 is CASSEYPRIANYGYTF. The CDR3 nucleotides are TGTGCCAGCAGTGAATACCCCCGAATAGCTAACTATGGCTACACCTTC.

The rearrangement joins TRBV4-1 to TRBJ1-1; D is perhaps TRBD1 (5 bases). Trimming cost V 4 bases and J 2 bases, with 11 bases left between them. The CDR3 extends over 14 amino acids. Germline assignment: CDR1 MGHRA and CDR2 YSYEKL. The CDR3 sequence is CASSPGTANTEAFF. The DNA of the CDR3 is TGCGCCAGCAGCCCCGGGACTGCAAACACTGAAGCTTTCTTT.

V is TRBV28 and J is TRBJ2-7, with 9 bases identical to TRBD1. Losses at the gene ends were 5 bases for V and 7 bases for J; bases not matched to a gene: 15. CDR3 length equals 16 residues. Germline CDR1 is MDHEN and CDR2 is SYDVKM. The CDR3, as DNA: TGTGCCAGCAGTGCCTCCCCCGGGACAGGGACCTTAGAGCAGTACTTC. This encodes CASSASPGTGTLEQYF.

The V call is TRBV7-9, the J call TRBJ2-5, with 12 positions matching TRBD2. CDR1 is SEHNR and CDR2 is FQNEAQ in the germline V gene (reference sequence). This CDR3 comprises 16 residues. V trimming: 4 bases; J trimming: 5 bases; junction bases outside the gene matches: 8. CDR3 in amino acids: CASSSTSGRTGETQYF. The CDR3 nucleotides are TGTGCCAGCAGCTCGACTAGCGGGAGAACAGGGGAGACCCAGTACTTC.

The genes are TRBV21-1 and TRBJ1-4; TRBD1, the table's D call, was not compared with the DNA. TRBV21-1 is a recognized pseudogene. The CDR3 is made up of 18 amino acids. CDR3 residues: CASSNRKLHRGTNEKLFF. The DNA of the CDR3 is TGTGCCAGCAGCAATCGAAAACTTCACAGGGGAACTAATGAAAAACTGTTTTTT.